This T cell receptor (beta chain) was recorded in a study of blood T cells in healthy people across ages. About the study: Template-switching capture recovered about one barcoded beta molecule per two T cells.

Study-wide points: Diversity was estimated from one million T cells, and these estimates were considered underestimates.

Note on this clonotype: Its target is not known.

Through a sample-barcoded 5' primer and a J-beta primer mix, a second PCR was run for about 6 to 11 cycles. TCRdb re-analysed the 5' RACE reads in MiXCR, keeping a single row per CDR3 protein. Of roughly 550,000 distinct CDR3 sequences detected, less than 25% appear once; the ten largest clones hold 8.5% to 9.5%. Germline CDR1 is KGHDR and CDR2 is SFDVKD. The CDR3 is 15 amino acids. This sample also appeared in a second study, on T cells of mothers and their children. That publication notes: Over 8 million TCR beta CDR3 reads were obtained from each mother, and around 2.8 million from each child.

This chain uses TRBV24-1 with TRBJ2-1; 7 bases match TRBD2. The assigned J gene may be wrong: the sequence end matches TRBJ2-5 better. Sequences were obtained from blood. The clonotype originates from a boy between 10 and 17 years old in good health. The CDR3 reads CATSDFGGSGETQYF. Written as DNA, the CDR3 is TGTGCCACCAGTGATTTTGGCGGGAGCGGTGAGACCCAGTACTTC.